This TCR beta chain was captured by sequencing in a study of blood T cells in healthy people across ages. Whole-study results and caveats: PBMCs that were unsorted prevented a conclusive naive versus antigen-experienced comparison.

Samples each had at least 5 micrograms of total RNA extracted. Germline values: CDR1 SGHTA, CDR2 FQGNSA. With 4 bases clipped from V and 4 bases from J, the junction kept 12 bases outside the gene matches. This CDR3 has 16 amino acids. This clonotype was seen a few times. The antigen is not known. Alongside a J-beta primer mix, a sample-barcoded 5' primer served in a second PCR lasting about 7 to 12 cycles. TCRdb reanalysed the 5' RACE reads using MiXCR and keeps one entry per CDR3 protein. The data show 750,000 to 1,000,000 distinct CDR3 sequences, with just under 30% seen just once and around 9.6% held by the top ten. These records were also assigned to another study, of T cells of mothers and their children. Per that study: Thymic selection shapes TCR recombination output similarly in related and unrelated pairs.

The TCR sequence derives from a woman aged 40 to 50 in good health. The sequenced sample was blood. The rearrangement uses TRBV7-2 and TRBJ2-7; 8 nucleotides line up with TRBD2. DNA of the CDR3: TGTGCCAGCAGCTCCGGTCTAGGGCGGGGGGCGTACGAGCAGTACTTC. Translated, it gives CASSSGLGRGAYEQYF.